The following is a T cell receptor (beta chain) sequence with its context. A read error may account for a junction end that differs from germline. A constant-region primer primed TCR beta cDNA synthesis from 400 to 550 ng of total RNA. ARM-PCR was slightly modified, and three nested multiplex PCR rounds with it gave rise to the TCR beta libraries. Primers for the first two PCR rounds were TRBV1-TRBV30 forward primers and a C-beta reverse primer (approximately 9 cycles per round). TCRdb called the multiplex PCR reads again in MiXCR, with one record for every CDR3 protein. Of hundreds of thousands of distinct CDR3 sequences detected, 45% to 70% appear once; the ten largest clones hold 17%. The germline CDR1 and CDR2 sequences are SGHDT and YYEEEE. The CDR3 consists of 15 residues. This entry belongs to a study of tumor-infiltrating lymphocytes in primary liver carcinoma. Germline DNA was also extracted, and blood RNA was taken from unsorted whole blood.

The receptor was isolated from a woman aged 25-40 years with primary liver carcinoma and hepatitis B virus infection. This chain links TRBV5-6 with TRBJ2-5; 9 bases are shared with TRBD1. Specimen: peripheral blood. The CDR3 loop reads CVSSFLRTGEETQYF. CDR3 sequence (DNA): TGTGTCAGCAGCTTTCTGAGGACAGGGGAAGAGACCCAGTACTTC.